Following are 25 T cell receptor beta chains from one sample sequenced in a study of T cells after yellow fever vaccination. A single record per CDR3 protein comes from TCRdb applying MiXCR to the 5' RACE reads. The sample lists 25,000 or so distinct CDR3 sequences; roughly 4.5% were seen once. The sequencing here drew on PBMCs, either bulk or a sorted T-cell subset (CD4+, CD8+, memory, or dextramer-sorted; not recorded which), taken on the day of the yellow fever booster vaccination. All receptors come from a man aged 18 to 29 who received the YFV17D yellow fever vaccine.

This clonotype was counted at least ten times. This chain joins TRBV12-3 or TRBV12-4 and TRBJ2-4; unclear D gene. Trimming took 0 bases from V and 7 from J, leaving 16 bases between them. The CDR3 runs to 16 residues. The CDR3: CASSLAPLAQANIQYF. The CDR3 DNA follows: TGTGCCAGCAGTTTAGCCCCCCTGGCCCAGGCGAACATTCAGTACTTC.

This clonotype was recorded many times. This sequence joins TRBV20-1 and TRBJ2-1; TRBD2 agrees at 10 bases. V shed 0 bases, J shed 6 bases, and the junction held 5 bases outside the gene matches. The CDR3 length is 15 residues. CDR1 and CDR2 from the germline V gene are DFQATT and SNEGSKA (reference sequence). Here the CDR3 reads CSARDQSGGANEQFF. In DNA, the CDR3 is TGCAGTGCTAGAGATCAGAGCGGGGGGGCCAATGAGCAGTTCTTC.

This clonotype was observed many times. The chain employs TRBV5-1 and TRBJ2-3; the D gene is possibly TRBD1 (5 bases). V lost 0 bases to trimming and J lost 2 bases, with 10 bases between them. The CDR3 has 15 residues. Germline CDR1 and CDR2: SGHRS and YFSETQ. The CDR3 is CASSLGATDTDTQYF. The DNA of the CDR3 is TGCGCCAGCAGCTTGGGGGCGACAGACACAGATACGCAGTATTTT.

Comments on this clonotype: This may be a read error: a much more frequent sequence differs by one nucleotide. The genes are TRBV4-1 and TRBJ1-3; D not certain. There are 15 residues in the CDR3. The germline V and J ends were trimmed by 3 bases and 0 bases, with 9 bases remaining between them. Germline V gene data show CDR1 as MGHRA and CDR2 as YSYEKL. The CDR3 DNA follows: TGCGCCAGCAGCCACCTCACTCTCTCTGGAAACACCATATATTTT. Translation: CASSHLTLSGNTIYF.

This clonotype has a count of ten or more. V and J are TRBV6-2 or TRBV6-3 and TRBJ2-7, with 7 bases lining up with TRBD1. Looked up from germline, CDR1 is MNHEY and CDR2 is SVGEGT. The CDR3 spans 14 residues. Germline trimming cut 5 bases from V and 6 bases from J; bases unmatched to any gene: 10. The CDR3 loop is CASSRLTGIREQYV. CDR3 coding DNA: TGTGCCAGCAGTCGGCTGACAGGGATTCGCGAGCAGTACGTC.

This chain links TRBV2 with TRBJ1-1, with TRBD1 as a possible D gene (5 bases). Germline CDR1 SNHLY, CDR2 FYNNEI. Trimming left V 7 bases short and J 0 bases short, with 12 bases between. The CDR3 totals 14 residues. CDR3 in amino acids: CASTEDSLNTEAFF. The CDR3 DNA follows: TGTGCCAGCACCGAAGACAGCCTGAACACTGAAGCTTTCTTT.

This clonotype was detected ten times or more. V and J are TRBV6-5 and TRBJ2-7, with D maybe TRBD2 (5 bases). Germline V gives CDR1 MNHEY, CDR2 SVGAGI. Trimming left V 5 bases short and J 0 bases short, with 14 bases between. The CDR3 has 15 residues. In DNA form, the CDR3 reads TGTGCCAGCAGTGAACTAGGCGAGAGCTCCTACGAGCAGTACTTC. The encoded protein is CASSELGESSYEQYF.

This clonotype was observed many times. This sequence joins TRBV7-2 and TRBJ1-1; D uncertain. Germline V gene data show CDR1 as SGHTA and CDR2 as FQGNSA. Trimming cost V 5 bases and J 1 base, with 11 bases left between them. This CDR3 contains 14 residues. The DNA of the CDR3 is TGTGCCAGCAGCCCAGGTGCAGCGAACACTGAAGCTTTCTTT. The encoded protein is CASSPGAANTEAFF.

Many counts were recorded for this clonotype. The gene calls are TRBV7-6 and TRBJ2-3; 8 nucleotides line up with TRBD1. CDR1 and CDR2 (germline): SGHVS, FNYEAQ. This CDR3 comprises 16 residues. Germline trimming cut 5 bases from V and 2 bases from J; bases unmatched to any gene: 9. The CDR3 DNA reads TGTGCCAGCAGCCCAATGGACAGGGAGGACACAGATACGCAGTATTTT. It translates to CASSPMDREDTDTQYF.

Ten or more counts support this clonotype. The chain links TRBV7-3 to TRBJ1-1; D ambiguous. The CDR3 consists of 14 residues. The germline V gene encodes CDR1 SGHTA and CDR2 FQGTGA. The V end was cut by 2 bases, the J end by 4 bases, with 11 bases between. CDR3 protein: CASSLYPGITEAFF. The CDR3 DNA sequence: TGTGCCAGCAGCTTATACCCTGGGATCACTGAAGCTTTCTTT.

This clonotype is judged medium-sized (0.01 to 0.1%). The rearrangement uses TRBV6-4 and TRBJ2-2, with TRBD2 identical over 10 bases. Trimming removed 4 bases from V and 1 base from J; junction bases left unmatched: 0. CDR1 is MRHNA and CDR2 is SNTAGT in the germline V gene. The length of the CDR3 is 15 residues. The CDR3 DNA is TGTGCCAGCAGTGGACTAGCGGGGAACACCGGGGAGCTGTTTTTT. This encodes CASSGLAGNTGELFF.

This clonotype is labeled hyperexpanded. In DNA, the CDR3 is TGTGCCAGCAGTTTGGGCGGGGTAGGGGATACGCAGTATTTT. Protein sequence: CASSLGGVGDTQYF. The chain joins TRBV12-3 or TRBV12-4 to TRBJ2-3; D is perhaps TRBD2 (6 bases). Deletions cut 3 bases from V and 6 bases from J, with 13 bases between. The CDR3 has 14 residues.

This clonotype showed up just a few times. The V call is TRBV30, the J call TRBJ1-2; 7 nucleotides agree with TRBD1. With V trimmed by 5 bases and J by 0 bases, 6 bases remained unmatched. This CDR3 has 14 residues. Germline V gene sequence: CDR1 GTSNPN, CDR2 SVGIG (reference sequence). Here the CDR3 DNA reads TGTGCCTGGGGGACCGGGACAGCTAACTATGGCTACACCTTC. Its protein product is CAWGTGTANYGYTF.

This clonotype occurred once. One end of the junction varies from germline; a read error may be responsible. This sequence joins TRBV13 and TRBJ2-6; 10 bases map to TRBD2. CDR3 size: 14 residues. From germline, CDR1 is PRHDT and CDR2 FYEKMQ (reference sequence). The CDR3 loop is CASIPLAGANDLTF. In nucleotides, the CDR3 is TGTGCCAGCATCCCGCTAGCGGGAGCCAACGACCTGACTTTC.

This clonotype was found a few times. The chain has TRBV2 and TRBJ1-6; 9 bases line up with TRBD1. CDR3 length: 14 amino acids. J gave up 11 bases and V 8 bases, and 10 bases lay outside the gene matches. Germline V gene sequence: CDR1 SNHLY, CDR2 FYNNEI. The CDR3 coding sequence is TGTGCCAGCCGGGGACAGGGTGGGAGAACACCCCTCCACTTT. Amino acids: CASRGQGGRTPLHF.

This clonotype was seen ten or more times. This chain connects TRBV5-1 to TRBJ2-3; possible D gene TRBD1, 6 bases. Germline values: CDR1 SGHRS, CDR2 YFSETQ. With 0 bases removed from V and 3 bases from J, the gap between germline ends came to 14 bases. The length of the CDR3 is 16 residues. The CDR3 reads CASSLGQVTGTDTQYF. The CDR3 DNA reads TGCGCCAGCAGCTTGGGACAGGTAACCGGGACAGATACGCAGTATTTT.

This clonotype was recorded at least ten times. The rearrangement links TRBV20-1 to TRBJ2-3, with D perhaps being TRBD1 or TRBD2 (5 bases each). The length of the CDR3 is 13 residues. Germline CDR1 reads DFQATT; CDR2 reads SNEGSKA (reference sequence). CDR3 sequence reads: CSGGEPGADTQYF. CDR3 sequence (DNA): TGCAGCGGAGGTGAACCTGGGGCGGATACGCAGTATTTT.

This clonotype was seen repeatedly, ten times or more. The gene calls are TRBV11-2 and TRBJ1-1; D ambiguous. Trimming shortened V by 1 base and J by 1 base, and 4 bases separated the two germline ends. Germline V CDR1 and CDR2: SGHAT, FQNNGV. The CDR3 is 13 amino acids. The CDR3 nucleotides read TGTGCCAGCAGCTTAGTCAGGAACACTGAAGCTTTCTTT. Amino acid sequence: CASSLVRNTEAFF. The complete variable domain, with remaining parts taken from reference TRBV11-2 and TRBJ1-1, reads EAGVAQSPRYKIIEKRQSVAFWCNPISGHATLYWYQQILGQGPKLLIQFQNNGVVDDSQLPKDRFSAERLKGVDSTLKIQPAKLEDSAVYLCASSLVRNTEAFFGQGTRLTVV.

This clonotype has just a few counts. The chain links TRBV14 to TRBJ1-1, with a possible D match to TRBD1 (6 bases). The CDR3 extends over 15 amino acids. The V gene's germline CDR1 is SGHDN and CDR2 FVKESK. The V and J ends lost 3 bases and 4 bases respectively, with 15 bases between them. The CDR3 region has the DNA TGTGCCAGCAGCCATGCGTGGGGGCTCGGCACTGAAGCTTTCTTT. It codes for CASSHAWGLGTEAFF.

In its sample, this clonotype was seen a few times. The genes are TRBV27 and TRBJ2-2; a possible D gene is TRBD2 (7 bases). This CDR3 comprises 16 residues. Germline V gene data show CDR1 as MNHEY and CDR2 as SMNVEV (reference sequence). Trimming stripped 0 bases from V and 4 bases from J, with 12 bases between. The CDR3 protein is CASSLSTGGLTGELFF. The CDR3 nucleotides are TGTGCCAGCAGTTTATCGACGGGGGGCCTCACCGGGGAGCTGTTTTTT.

At least ten counts were recorded for this clonotype. The rearrangement links TRBV5-4 to TRBJ2-1; D gene ambiguous. Germline CDR1 and CDR2: SGHNT and YYREEE (reference sequence). The CDR3 is made up of 13 amino acids. V gave up 3 bases and J gave up 12 bases, with 16 bases separating them. CDR3 sequence (DNA): TGTGCCAGCAGCTCCTATGAGGCGTTTGGGCAGTTCTTC. It encodes CASSSYEAFGQFF.

This clonotype was seen only a few times. This chain links TRBV2 with TRBJ2-7; 7 positions agree with TRBD1. This CDR3 region has 13 residues. Germline V lookup: CDR1 SNHLY, CDR2 FYNNEI. Trimming removed 4 bases from V and 6 bases from J; junction bases left unmatched: 6. Written as DNA, the CDR3 is TGTGCCAGCAGTGGGGACAGTTACGTCGAGCAGTACTTC. Its protein is CASSGDSYVEQYF.

This clonotype came up many times. V usage is TRBV6-2 or TRBV6-3 and J usage is TRBJ2-5; 8 positions match TRBD2. Germline-derived CDR1 and CDR2 are MNHEY and SVGEGT. The V gene end was trimmed by 2 bases and the J gene end by 1 base; junction bases not matched to a gene: 3. CDR3 length: 15 residues. CDR3 amino acids: CASSYTSGGQETQYF. As DNA, the CDR3 is TGTGCCAGCAGTTACACAAGCGGGGGCCAAGAGACCCAGTACTTC.

This clonotype was counted at least ten times. CDR3 in DNA: TGTGCCAGCAAGGTAGAGGGAAAAGGGGGGATCCCTGAAGCTTTCTTT. Encoded protein: CASKVEGKGGIPEAFF. The gene calls are TRBV6-1 and TRBJ1-1; D is perhaps TRBD1 (6 bases). V dropped 7 bases and J dropped 6 bases, with 24 bases sitting between them. The CDR3 totals 16 residues. Per germline, CDR1 MNHNS and CDR2 SASEGT.

The chain links TRBV13 to TRBJ1-5; 7 bases are shared with TRBD1. The CDR3 sequence is 14 residues long. Germline V CDR1 and CDR2: PRHDT, FYEKMQ (reference sequence). J was trimmed by 3 bases and V by 3 bases; bases with no gene match: 2. The CDR3 region has the DNA TGTGCCAGCAGCTTGGGACAGCACAATCAGCCCCAGCATTTT. As protein: CASSLGQHNQPQHF.